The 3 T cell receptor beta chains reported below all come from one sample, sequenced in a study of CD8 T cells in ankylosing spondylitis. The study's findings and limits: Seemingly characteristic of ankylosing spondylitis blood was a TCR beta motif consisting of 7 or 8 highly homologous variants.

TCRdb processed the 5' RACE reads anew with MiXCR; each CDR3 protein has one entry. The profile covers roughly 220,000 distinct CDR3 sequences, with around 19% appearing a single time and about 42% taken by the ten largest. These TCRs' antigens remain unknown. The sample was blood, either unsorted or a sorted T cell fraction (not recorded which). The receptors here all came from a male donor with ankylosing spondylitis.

CDR3 nucleotides: TGTGCCAGCAGCCAAGATTCGGGGGCTAGCGCCAGCACCGGGGAGCTGTTTTTT. Its protein is CASSQDSGASASTGELFF. This chain uses TRBV4-2 with TRBJ2-2; D tentatively fits TRBD1 or TRBD2 (6 bases each). The CDR3 runs 18 residues. The V and J ends lost 0 bases and 4 bases respectively, with 18 bases between them. The germline V gene has CDR1 LGHNA and CDR2 YNFKEQ.

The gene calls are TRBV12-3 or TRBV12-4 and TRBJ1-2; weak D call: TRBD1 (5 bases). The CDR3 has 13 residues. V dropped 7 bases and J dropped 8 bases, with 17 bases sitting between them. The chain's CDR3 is CASTYAGTWGYTF. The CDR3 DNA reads TGTGCCAGCACGTACGCAGGGACGTGGGGCTACACCTTC.

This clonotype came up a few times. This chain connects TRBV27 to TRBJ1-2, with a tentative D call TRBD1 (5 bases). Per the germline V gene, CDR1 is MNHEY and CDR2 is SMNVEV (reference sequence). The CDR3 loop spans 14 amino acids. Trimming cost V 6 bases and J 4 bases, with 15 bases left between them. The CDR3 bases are TGTGCCAGCAGCCCATCGGGGGATGGCTATGGCTACACCTTC. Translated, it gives CASSPSGDGYGYTF.